The entry that follows covers one TCR beta chain sequence. Its antigen is currently unknown. Germline V gives CDR1 MDHEN, CDR2 SYDVKM. V was clipped by 6 bases and J by 3 bases; unmatched bases: 4. The CDR3 is made up of 14 amino acids. These data belong to a study of PD-1 blockade in classical Hodgkin lymphoma. Overall study findings and caveats: With CD4+ cells, TCR diversity rose significantly by C4D1, but not with CD8+ cells. Complete responders started with a diversity level that resembled newly diagnosed patients at baseline.

Clones were read by immunoSEQ multiplex PCR, and TCRdb kept only the in-frame ones, dropping some. Here the sample spans just under 45,000 clones, roughly 65% being singletons. The time point here: cycle 4 day 1 (C4D1), after more than five weeks of nivolumab. Relapses following autologous stem cell transplantation were seen in all patients, with brentuximab vedotin exposure varying. The chain combines TRBV28 with TRBJ2-5, with 10 bases lining up with TRBD1. This TCR derives from a human donor with classical Hodgkin lymphoma. The source was peripheral blood mononuclear cells (PBMCs), collected before the fourth cycle of nivolumab. The CDR3 region has the DNA TGTGCCAGCAGGGGAGGGACAGGGGAAGAGACCCAGTACTTC. Its translation is CASRGGTGEETQYF.